The sample holds one count of the clone carrying this T cell receptor beta chain. These data originate in a study of blood T cell repertoires in COVID-19. On the study more broadly: PBMCs, B-cell-depleted T cells, or T cells provided the cDNA or gDNA that made up the material.

Authors' data handling: Amplifying reference gene primers gave estimates of nucleated cell counts. Only in-frame clones appear in the TCRdb table, and some are missing; sequencing was by immunoSEQ multiplex PCR. V and J calls and clone size are as listed in that table; D and trimming were resolved from the DNA. Of roughly 180,000 clones listed, 70% to 90% are singletons. What was sequenced was PBMCs or T cells enriched from blood (not recorded which). This receptor was obtained from a woman between 50 and 59 years old who had recovered from COVID-19.

The CDR3, as DNA: TGTGCCAGCAGCTTCTTTACAGGGGCAAATTCACCCCTCCACTTT. This codes for CASSFFTGANSPLHF. The V gene is TRBV5-4, the J gene TRBJ1-6, with TRBD1 matching over 7 bases. The germline gives CDR1 SGHNT, CDR2 YYREEE (reference sequence). The CDR3 contains 15 residues. V lost 2 bases and J lost 7; bases outside the gene matches: 6.